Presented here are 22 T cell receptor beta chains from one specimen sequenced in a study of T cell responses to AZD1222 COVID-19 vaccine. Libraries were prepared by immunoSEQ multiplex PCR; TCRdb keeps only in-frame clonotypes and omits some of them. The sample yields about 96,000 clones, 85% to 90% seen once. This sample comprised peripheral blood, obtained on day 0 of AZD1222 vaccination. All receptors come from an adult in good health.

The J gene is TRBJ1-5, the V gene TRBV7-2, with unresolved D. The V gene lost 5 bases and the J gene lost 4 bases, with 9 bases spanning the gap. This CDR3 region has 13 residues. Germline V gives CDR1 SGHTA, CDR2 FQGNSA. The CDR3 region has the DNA TGTGCCAGCAGCACCCAGTCTAATCAGCCCCAGCATTTT. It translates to CASSTQSNQPQHF.

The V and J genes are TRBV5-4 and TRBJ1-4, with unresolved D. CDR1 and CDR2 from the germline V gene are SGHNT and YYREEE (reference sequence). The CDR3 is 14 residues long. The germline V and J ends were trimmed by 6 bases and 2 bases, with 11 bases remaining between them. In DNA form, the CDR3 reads TGTGCCAGCACCAGGAGAGATACTAATGAAAAACTGTTTTTT. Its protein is CASTRRDTNEKLFF.

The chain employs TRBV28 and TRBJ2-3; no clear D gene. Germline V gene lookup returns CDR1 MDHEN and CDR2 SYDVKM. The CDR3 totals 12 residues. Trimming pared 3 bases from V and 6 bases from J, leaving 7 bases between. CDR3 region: CASSFSRDTQYF. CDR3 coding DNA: TGTGCCAGCAGTTTCTCTCGGGATACGCAGTATTTT.

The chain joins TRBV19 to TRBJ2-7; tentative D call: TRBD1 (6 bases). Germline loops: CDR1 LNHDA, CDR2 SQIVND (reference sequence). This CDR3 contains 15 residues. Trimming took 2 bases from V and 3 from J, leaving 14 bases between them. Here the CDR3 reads CASSITDSPYYEQYF. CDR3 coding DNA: TGTGCCAGTAGTATAACGGACAGCCCCTACTACGAGCAGTACTTC.

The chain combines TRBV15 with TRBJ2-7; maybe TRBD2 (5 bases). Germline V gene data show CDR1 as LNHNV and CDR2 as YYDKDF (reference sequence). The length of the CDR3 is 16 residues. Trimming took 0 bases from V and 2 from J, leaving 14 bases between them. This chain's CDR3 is CATSRDSGREAYEQYF. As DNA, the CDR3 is TGTGCCACCAGCAGAGATAGTGGGAGAGAAGCCTACGAGCAGTACTTC.

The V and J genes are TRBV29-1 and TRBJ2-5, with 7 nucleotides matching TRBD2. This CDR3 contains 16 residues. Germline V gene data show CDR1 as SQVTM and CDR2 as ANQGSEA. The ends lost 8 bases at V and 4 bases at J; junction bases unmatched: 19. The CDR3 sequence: CSTSYGKAGNGETQYF. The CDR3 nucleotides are TGCAGCACCTCCTACGGGAAAGCGGGAAATGGAGAGACCCAGTACTTC.

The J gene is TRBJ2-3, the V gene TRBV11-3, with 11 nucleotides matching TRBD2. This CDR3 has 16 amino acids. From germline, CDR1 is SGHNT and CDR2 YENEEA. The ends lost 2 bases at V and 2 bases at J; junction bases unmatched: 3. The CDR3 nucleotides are TGTGCCAGCAGCTTAAGACTAGCGGGAACCACAGATACGCAGTATTTT. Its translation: CASSLRLAGTTDTQYF.

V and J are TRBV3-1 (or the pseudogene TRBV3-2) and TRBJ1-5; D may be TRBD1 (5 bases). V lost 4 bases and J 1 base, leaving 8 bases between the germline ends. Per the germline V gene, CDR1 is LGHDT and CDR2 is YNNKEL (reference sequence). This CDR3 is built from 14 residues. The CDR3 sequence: CASSPRDSNQPQHF. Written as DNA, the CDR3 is TGTGCCAGCAGCCCCCGGGACAGCAATCAGCCCCAGCATTTT.

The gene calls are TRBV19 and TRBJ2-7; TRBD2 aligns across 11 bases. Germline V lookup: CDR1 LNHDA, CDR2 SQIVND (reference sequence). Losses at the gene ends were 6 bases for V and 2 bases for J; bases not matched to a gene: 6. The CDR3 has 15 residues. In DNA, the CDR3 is TGTGCCAGTAGGTGGGGGACTAGCGGAACCTACGAGCAGTACTTC. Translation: CASRWGTSGTYEQYF.

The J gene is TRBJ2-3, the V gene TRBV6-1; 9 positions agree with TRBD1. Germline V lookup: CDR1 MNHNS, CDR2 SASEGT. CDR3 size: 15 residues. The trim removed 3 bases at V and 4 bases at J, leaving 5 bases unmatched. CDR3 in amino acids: CASSEDRGGADTQYF. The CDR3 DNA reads TGTGCCAGCAGTGAGGACAGGGGAGGGGCAGATACGCAGTATTTT.

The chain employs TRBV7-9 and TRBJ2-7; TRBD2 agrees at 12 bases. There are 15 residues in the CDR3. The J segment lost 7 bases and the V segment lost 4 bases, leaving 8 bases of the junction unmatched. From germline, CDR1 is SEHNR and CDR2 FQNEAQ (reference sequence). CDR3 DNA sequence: TGTGCCAGCAGCTACCTAGCGGGAGGGCCGGGTGAGCAGTACTTC. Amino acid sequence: CASSYLAGGPGEQYF.

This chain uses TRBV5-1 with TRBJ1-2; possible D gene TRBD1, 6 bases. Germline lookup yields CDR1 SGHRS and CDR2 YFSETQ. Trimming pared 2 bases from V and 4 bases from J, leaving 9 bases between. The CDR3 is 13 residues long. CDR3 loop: CASSLQGGYGYTF. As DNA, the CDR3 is TGCGCCAGCAGCTTACAGGGTGGCTATGGCTACACCTTC.

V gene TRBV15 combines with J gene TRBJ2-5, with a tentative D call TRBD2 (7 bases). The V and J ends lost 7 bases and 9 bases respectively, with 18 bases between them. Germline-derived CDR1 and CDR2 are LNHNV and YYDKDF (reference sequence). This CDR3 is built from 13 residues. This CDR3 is CATTSGGPQAQYF. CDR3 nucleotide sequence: TGTGCCACCACCTCCGGGGGGCCCCAGGCCCAGTACTTC.

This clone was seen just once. The CDR3 loop is CASSLLGGALEQYF. DNA for the CDR3: TGTGCCAGCAGTTTATTGGGGGGGGCCCTCGAGCAGTACTTC. The chain recombines TRBV27 with TRBJ2-7; possible D gene TRBD2, 7 bases. CDR3 length equals 14 residues. Germline values: CDR1 MNHEY, CDR2 SMNVEV (reference sequence). V shed 1 base and J shed 6 bases, with 13 bases lying between them.

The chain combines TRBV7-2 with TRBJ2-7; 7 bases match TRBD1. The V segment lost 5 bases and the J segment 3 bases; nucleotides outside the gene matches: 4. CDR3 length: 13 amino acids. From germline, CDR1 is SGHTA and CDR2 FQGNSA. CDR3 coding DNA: TGTGCCAGCAGCCTCGGGACAGTCTACGAGCAGTACTTC. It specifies CASSLGTVYEQYF.

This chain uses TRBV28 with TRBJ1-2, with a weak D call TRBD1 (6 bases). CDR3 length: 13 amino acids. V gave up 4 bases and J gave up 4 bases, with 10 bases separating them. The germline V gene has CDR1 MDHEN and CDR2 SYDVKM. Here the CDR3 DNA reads TGTGCCAGCAGTTCGGCAGGGGTCTATGGCTACACCTTC. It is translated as CASSSAGVYGYTF.

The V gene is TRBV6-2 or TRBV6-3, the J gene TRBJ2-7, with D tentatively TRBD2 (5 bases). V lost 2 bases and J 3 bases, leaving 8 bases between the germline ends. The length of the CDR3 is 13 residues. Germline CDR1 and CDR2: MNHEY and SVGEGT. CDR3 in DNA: TGTGCCAGCAGTTACGAGGAGGACTACGAGCAGTACTTC. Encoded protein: CASSYEEDYEQYF.

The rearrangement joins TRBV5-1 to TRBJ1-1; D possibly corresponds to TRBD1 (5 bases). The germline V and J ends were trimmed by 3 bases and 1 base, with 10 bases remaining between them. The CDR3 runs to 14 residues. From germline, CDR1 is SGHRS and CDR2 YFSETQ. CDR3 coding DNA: TGCGCCAGCAGCTCGGGACCGACGAACACTGAAGCTTTCTTT. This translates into CASSSGPTNTEAFF.

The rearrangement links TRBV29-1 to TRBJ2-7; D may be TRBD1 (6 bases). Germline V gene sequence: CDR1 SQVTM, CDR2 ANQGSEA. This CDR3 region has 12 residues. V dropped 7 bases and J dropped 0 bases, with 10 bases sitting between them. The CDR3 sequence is CSAKTGSYEQYF. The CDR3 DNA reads TGCAGCGCAAAGACAGGCTCCTACGAGCAGTACTTC.

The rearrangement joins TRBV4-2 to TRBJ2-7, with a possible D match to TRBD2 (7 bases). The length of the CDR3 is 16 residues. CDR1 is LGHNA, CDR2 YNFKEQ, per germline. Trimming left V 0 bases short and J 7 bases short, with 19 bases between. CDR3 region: CASSQDSGGAFKEQYF. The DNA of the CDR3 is TGTGCCAGCAGCCAAGATAGTGGGGGGGCGTTTAAGGAGCAGTACTTC.

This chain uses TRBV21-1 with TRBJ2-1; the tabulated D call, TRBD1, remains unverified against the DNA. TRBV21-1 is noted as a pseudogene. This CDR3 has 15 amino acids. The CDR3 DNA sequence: TGTGCCAGCAGGCGCCGGGACAGGAGGAGCAATGAGCAGTTCTTC. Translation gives CASRRRDRRSNEQFF.

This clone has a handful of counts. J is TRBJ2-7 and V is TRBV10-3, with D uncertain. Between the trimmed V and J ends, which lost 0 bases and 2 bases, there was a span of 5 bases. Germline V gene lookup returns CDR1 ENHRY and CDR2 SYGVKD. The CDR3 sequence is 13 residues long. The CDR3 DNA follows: TGTGCCATCAGTGAGTCTGGTACCTACGAGCAGTACTTC. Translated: CAISESGTYEQYF.